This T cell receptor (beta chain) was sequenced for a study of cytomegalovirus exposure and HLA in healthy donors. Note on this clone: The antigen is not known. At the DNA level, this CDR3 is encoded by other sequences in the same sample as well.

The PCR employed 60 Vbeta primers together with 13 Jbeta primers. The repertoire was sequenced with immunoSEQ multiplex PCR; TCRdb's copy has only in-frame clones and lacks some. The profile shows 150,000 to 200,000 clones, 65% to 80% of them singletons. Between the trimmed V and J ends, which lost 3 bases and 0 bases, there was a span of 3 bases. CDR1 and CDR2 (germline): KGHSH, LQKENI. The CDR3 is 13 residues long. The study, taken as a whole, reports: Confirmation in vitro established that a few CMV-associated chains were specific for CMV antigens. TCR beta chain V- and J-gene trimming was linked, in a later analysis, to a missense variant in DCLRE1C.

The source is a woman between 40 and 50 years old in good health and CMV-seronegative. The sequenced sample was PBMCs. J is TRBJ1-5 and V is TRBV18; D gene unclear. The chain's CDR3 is CASSPGSNQPQHF. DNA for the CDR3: TGTGCCAGCTCACCCGGTAGCAATCAGCCCCAGCATTTT.